Following are 16 T cell receptor beta chains from one sample sequenced in a study of chemoradiotherapy in HPV16-positive cancers. Only in-frame clones appear in the TCRdb table, and some are missing; sequencing was by immunoSEQ multiplex PCR. The table lists 15,000 to 20,000 clones, under 90% of them singletons, with less than 2.5% in the top ten. Source: blood, taken from a patient who underwent chemoradiotherapy. The receptors originated from a human donor with HPV-associated anogenital cancer.

This chain links TRBV5-5 with TRBJ2-7; 9 nucleotides match TRBD1. This CDR3 is 15 amino acids long. Germline V gene lookup returns CDR1 SGHKS and CDR2 YYEKEE (reference sequence). The trim removed 0 bases at V and 2 bases at J, leaving 3 bases unmatched. As DNA, the CDR3 is TGTGCCAGCAGCTTGGATGGGACAGGGACCTACGAGCAGTACTTC. Its protein product is CASSLDGTGTYEQYF.

This clone was observed once. The gene calls are TRBV6-6 and TRBJ1-5; 7 positions agree with TRBD1. V shed 2 bases, J shed 7 bases, and the junction held 2 bases outside the gene matches. Per the germline V gene, CDR1 is MNHNY and CDR2 is SVGAGI (reference sequence). The CDR3 is 13 amino acids. The CDR3 is CASSYRGQQPQHF. Written as DNA, the CDR3 is TGTGCCAGCAGTTACAGGGGGCAACAGCCCCAGCATTTT.

The chain joins TRBV7-9 to TRBJ1-2; D gene unclear. Trimming removed 1 base from V and 4 bases from J, with 7 bases in between. The CDR3 is 13 residues long. The germline gives CDR1 SEHNR, CDR2 FQNEAQ (reference sequence). The CDR3 DNA reads as TGTGCCAGCAGCTTAGGTACCGGCTATGGCTACACCTTC. Residues: CASSLGTGYGYTF.

The chain uses TRBV28 and TRBJ1-2; no clear D. The germline CDR1 and CDR2 sequences are MDHEN and SYDVKM. The CDR3 is 12 amino acids. The ends were cut back, 6 bases at V and 6 bases at J, with 11 bases in the middle. Here the CDR3 reads CASRSLQDGYTF. Here the CDR3 DNA reads TGTGCCAGCAGGTCTCTTCAGGATGGCTACACCTTC.

The genes are TRBV6-5 and TRBJ2-5; D uncertain. The CDR3 is 12 residues long. The germline V gene encodes CDR1 MNHEY and CDR2 SVGAGI. Trimming took 6 bases from V and 11 from J, leaving 16 bases between them. CDR3 loop: CASSPGIAEQYF. The DNA of the CDR3 is TGTGCCAGCAGCCCAGGAATCGCAGAGCAGTACTTC.

The V gene is TRBV6-5, the J gene TRBJ1-1; D may be TRBD1 (6 bases). Germline V lookup: CDR1 MNHEY, CDR2 SVGAGI. This CDR3 is 14 amino acids long. V lost 2 bases and J lost 1, with 8 bases in between. CDR3 sequence: CASSYRGQNTEAFF. In nucleotides, the CDR3 is TGTGCCAGCAGTTACCGGGGACAGAACACTGAAGCTTTCTTT.

This rearrangement joins TRBV6-6 to TRBJ1-2; 7 positions match TRBD1. Germline CDR1 and CDR2: MNHNY and SVGAGI (reference sequence). CDR3 length equals 14 residues. J was trimmed by 8 bases and V by 4 bases; bases with no gene match: 10. For the CDR3, the DNA is TGTGCCAGCAGTTCCTCTGACAGGGTGGGAGGCTACACCTTC. This translates into CASSSSDRVGGYTF.

This rearrangement joins TRBV18 to TRBJ1-6; D unresolved. The germline V gene encodes CDR1 KGHSH and CDR2 LQKENI. The CDR3 has 14 residues. Trimming cost V 2 bases and J 10 bases, with 12 bases left between them. CDR3 sequence: CASSPTDLGSPLHF. Written as DNA, the CDR3 is TGTGCCAGCTCACCAACAGACCTGGGGTCACCCCTCCACTTT.

This chain links TRBV30 with TRBJ1-1; 8 bases map to TRBD1. V lost 4 bases, J lost 6 bases, and 7 bases stayed unmatched. The germline V gene has CDR1 GTSNPN and CDR2 SVGIG (reference sequence). This CDR3 spans 13 amino acids. CDR3 nucleotides: TGTGCCTGGAAAGGGGACAGGCGCGCTGAAGCTTTCTTT. The encoded protein is CAWKGDRRAEAFF. The whole variable domain, remainder taken from reference TRBV30 and TRBJ1-1, is SQTIHQWPATLVQPVGSPLSLECTVEGTSNPNLYWYRQAAGRGLQLLFYSVGIGQISSEVPQNLSASRPQDRQFILSSKKLLLSDSGFYLCAWKGDRRAEAFFGQGTRLTVV.

The genes are TRBV18 and TRBJ1-1; D not resolved. The CDR3 length is 15 residues. V lost 0 bases to trimming and J lost 1 base, with 9 bases between them. The germline gives CDR1 KGHSH, CDR2 LQKENI. The CDR3 bases are TGTGCCAGCTCACCACCGGGTCAGAAGAACACTGAAGCTTTCTTT. Translation: CASSPPGQKNTEAFF.

As DNA, the CDR3 is TGTGCCAGCAATCCTGGACAAGCCCACACAGATACGCAGTATTTT. This translates into CASNPGQAHTDTQYF. The chain uses TRBV6-6 and TRBJ2-3, with a possible D match to TRBD1 (5 bases). This CDR3 region has 15 residues. The V end lost 7 bases, the J end lost 2 bases, and 16 bases lay between the germline ends. Germline lookup yields CDR1 MNHNY and CDR2 SVGAGI (reference sequence).

The chain couples TRBV6-4 to TRBJ2-4; 10 bases agree with TRBD2. The CDR3 covers 15 residues. Germline lookup yields CDR1 MRHNA and CDR2 SNTAGT. V lost 4 bases, J lost 5 bases, and 5 bases stayed unmatched. The CDR3 DNA sequence: TGTGCCAGCAGTGCGTCAGCGGGGGGGGAAAACATTCAGTACTTC. It translates to CASSASAGGENIQYF.

The genes are TRBV28 and TRBJ1-6; D call uncertain. Germline lookup yields CDR1 MDHEN and CDR2 SYDVKM. The CDR3 contains 13 residues. Trimming stripped 6 bases from V and 8 bases from J, with 11 bases between. CDR3 nucleotides: TGTGCCAGCAGATGGCGGAGGGATTCACCCCTCCACTTT. Encoded protein: CASRWRRDSPLHF.

V is TRBV5-6 and J is TRBJ2-1; possible D gene TRBD2, 6 bases. V was clipped by 0 bases and J by 0 bases, with 13 bases between them. CDR1 is SGHDT, CDR2 YYEEEE, per germline. The CDR3 has 17 residues. The CDR3 sequence is CASSLAGEASSYNEQFF. The CDR3 DNA follows: TGTGCCAGCAGCTTGGCCGGGGAGGCGAGCTCCTACAATGAGCAGTTCTTC.

Here the CDR3 reads CASSWGQGETQYF. Written as DNA, the CDR3 is TGCGCCAGCAGCTGGGGACAGGGAGAGACCCAGTACTTC. The rearrangement uses TRBV5-1 and TRBJ2-5; 9 bases match TRBD1. From germline, CDR1 is SGHRS and CDR2 YFSETQ. This CDR3 region has 13 residues. The trim removed 3 bases at V and 4 bases at J, leaving 1 base unmatched.

Only one count was recorded for this clone. The chain carries TRBV14 and TRBJ2-1; no definite D call. The CDR3 has 16 residues. V was cut by 2 bases and J by 0 bases, with 11 bases left in between. CDR1 and CDR2 (germline): SGHDN, FVKESK. The CDR3 coding sequence is TGTGCCAGCAGCCAATCGCGTGGATTCTCCTACAATGAGCAGTTCTTC. Translating it yields CASSQSRGFSYNEQFF.